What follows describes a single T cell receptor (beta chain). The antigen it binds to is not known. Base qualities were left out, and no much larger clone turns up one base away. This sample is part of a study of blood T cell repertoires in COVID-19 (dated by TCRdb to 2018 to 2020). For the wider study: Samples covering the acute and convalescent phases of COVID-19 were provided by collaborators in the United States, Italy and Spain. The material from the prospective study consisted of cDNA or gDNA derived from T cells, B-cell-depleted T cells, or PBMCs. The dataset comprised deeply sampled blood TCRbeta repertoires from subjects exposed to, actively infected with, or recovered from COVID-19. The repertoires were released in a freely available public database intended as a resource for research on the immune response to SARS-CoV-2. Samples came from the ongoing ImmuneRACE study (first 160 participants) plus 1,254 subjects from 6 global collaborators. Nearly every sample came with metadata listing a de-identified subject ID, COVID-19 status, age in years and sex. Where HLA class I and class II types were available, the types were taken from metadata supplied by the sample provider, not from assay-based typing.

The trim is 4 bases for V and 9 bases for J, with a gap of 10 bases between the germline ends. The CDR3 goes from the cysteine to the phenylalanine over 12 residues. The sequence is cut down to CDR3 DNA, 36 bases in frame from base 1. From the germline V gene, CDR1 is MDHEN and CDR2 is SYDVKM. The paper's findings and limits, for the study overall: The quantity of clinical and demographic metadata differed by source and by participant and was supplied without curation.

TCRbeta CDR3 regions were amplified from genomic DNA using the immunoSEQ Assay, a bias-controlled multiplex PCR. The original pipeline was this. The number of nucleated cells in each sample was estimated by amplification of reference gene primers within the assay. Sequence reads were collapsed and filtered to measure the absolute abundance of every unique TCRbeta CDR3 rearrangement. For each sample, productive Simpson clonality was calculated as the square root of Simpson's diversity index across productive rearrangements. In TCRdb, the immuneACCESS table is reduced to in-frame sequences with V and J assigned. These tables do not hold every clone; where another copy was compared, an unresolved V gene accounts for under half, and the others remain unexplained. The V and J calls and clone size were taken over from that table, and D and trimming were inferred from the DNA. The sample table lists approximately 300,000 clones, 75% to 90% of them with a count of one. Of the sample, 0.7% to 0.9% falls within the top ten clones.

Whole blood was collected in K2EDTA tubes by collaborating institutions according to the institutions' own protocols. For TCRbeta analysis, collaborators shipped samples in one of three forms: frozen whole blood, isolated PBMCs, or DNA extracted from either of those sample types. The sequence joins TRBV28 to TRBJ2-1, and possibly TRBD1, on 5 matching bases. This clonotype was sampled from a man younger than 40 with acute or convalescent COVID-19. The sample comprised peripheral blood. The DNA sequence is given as TGTGCCAGCAGTTCAGGGTCGACTGAGCAGTTCTTC. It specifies CASSSGSTEQFF.